This T cell receptor beta chain stems from a study of identical twins. Study-wide results and limits: Low generation-probability sequences were in excess among twin-shared out-of-frame alpha sequences. Analyses of zero insertions could be partly confounded by invariant MAIT and iNKT cells.

The CDR3 spans 16 residues. V was pared by 6 bases and J by 0 bases, with 16 bases between. MiXCR, run by TCRdb on the 5' RACE reads, gives a single entry per CDR3 protein. The top ten hold 8% to 10% of the sample, which has a few hundred thousand distinct CDR3 sequences, over 9.5% seen once. This clonotype was detected many times. Its specificity is not known. The V call is TRBV12-3 or TRBV12-4, the J call TRBJ2-3; D assignment may be TRBD1 or TRBD2 (5 bases each). The TCR sequence derives from a middle-aged man in good health. Sequenced: memory T cells sorted from blood. The CDR3 nucleotides are TGTGCCAGCAGCCTTGTTACTTGGGACAGCACAGATACGCAGTATTTT. Protein product: CASSLVTWDSTDTQYF.